Below, one T cell receptor beta chain is given with its context. The CDR3 is made up of 13 amino acids. Trimming removed 0 bases at V and 3 bases at J, with 9 bases between. CDR1 GTSNPN and CDR2 SVGIG come from the germline V gene (reference sequence). These data are taken from a study of shared clonotypes between healthy human individuals. Overall study: Donors consisted of a couple of women and a few men between 18 and 49. Every donor yielded three CD4 naive, three CD4 memory, two CD8 naive and one CD8 memory plate.

Sequencing was performed with immunoSEQ multiplex PCR; in TCRdb, only in-frame clones are kept and a portion is missing. The data show approximately 2.1 million clones, more than 80% seen once. The J gene is TRBJ2-7, the V gene TRBV30; D not certain. This clonotype was obtained from a man younger than 35 in good health. Some clones in this sample may be carry-over from other donors' samples. Source material: naive CD4+ T cells from PBMCs. Described subset: CD45RA+ positively selected. CDR3: CAWSVKAYYEQYF. In DNA form, the CDR3 reads TGTGCCTGGAGTGTCAAGGCTTACTACGAGCAGTACTTC.